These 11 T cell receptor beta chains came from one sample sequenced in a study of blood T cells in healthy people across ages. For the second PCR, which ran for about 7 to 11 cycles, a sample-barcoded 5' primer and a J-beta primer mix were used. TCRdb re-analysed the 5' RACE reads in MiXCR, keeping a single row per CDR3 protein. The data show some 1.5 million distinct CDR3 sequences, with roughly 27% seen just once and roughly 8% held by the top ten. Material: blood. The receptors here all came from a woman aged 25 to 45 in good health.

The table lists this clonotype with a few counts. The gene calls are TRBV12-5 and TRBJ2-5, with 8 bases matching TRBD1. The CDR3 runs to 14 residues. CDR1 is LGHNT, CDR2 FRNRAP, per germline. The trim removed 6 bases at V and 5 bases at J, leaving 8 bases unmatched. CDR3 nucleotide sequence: TGTGCTAGTGGCCCCGGACAGGGACGTGAGACCCAGTACTTC. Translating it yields CASGPGQGRETQYF.

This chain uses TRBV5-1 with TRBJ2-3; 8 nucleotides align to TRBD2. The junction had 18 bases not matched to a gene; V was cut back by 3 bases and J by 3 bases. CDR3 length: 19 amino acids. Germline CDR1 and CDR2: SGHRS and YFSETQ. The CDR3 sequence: CASSSYPGQPGLETDTQYF. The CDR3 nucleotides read TGCGCCAGCAGCTCGTACCCCGGACAGCCGGGACTAGAGACAGATACGCAGTATTTT.

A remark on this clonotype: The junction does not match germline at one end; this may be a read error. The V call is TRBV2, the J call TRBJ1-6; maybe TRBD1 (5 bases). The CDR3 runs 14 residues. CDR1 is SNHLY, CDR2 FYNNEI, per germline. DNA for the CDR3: TGCGCCAGCAGGGAGGCAGGGCGAAGATCACCCCTCCACTTT. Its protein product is CASREAGRRSPLHF.

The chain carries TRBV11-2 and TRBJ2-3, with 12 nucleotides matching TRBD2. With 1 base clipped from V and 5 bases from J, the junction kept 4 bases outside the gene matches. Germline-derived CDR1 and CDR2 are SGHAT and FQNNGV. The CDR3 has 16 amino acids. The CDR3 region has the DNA TGTGCCAGCAGCTTAGTGGGACTAGCGGGTAAAGATACGCAGTATTTT. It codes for CASSLVGLAGKDTQYF.

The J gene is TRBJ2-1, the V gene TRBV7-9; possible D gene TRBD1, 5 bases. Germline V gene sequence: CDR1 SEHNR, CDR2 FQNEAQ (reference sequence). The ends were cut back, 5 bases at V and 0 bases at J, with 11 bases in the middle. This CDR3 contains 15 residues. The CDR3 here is CASSEGVASYNEQFF. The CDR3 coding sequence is TGTGCCAGCAGCGAAGGGGTGGCCTCCTACAATGAGCAGTTCTTC.

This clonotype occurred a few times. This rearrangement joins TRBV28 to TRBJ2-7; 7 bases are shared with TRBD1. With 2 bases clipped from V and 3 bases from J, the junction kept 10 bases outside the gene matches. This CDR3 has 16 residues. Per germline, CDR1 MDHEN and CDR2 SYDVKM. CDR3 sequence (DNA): TGTGCCAGCAGTTTAAACAGGGGTTGGGGACACTACGAGCAGTACTTC. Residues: CASSLNRGWGHYEQYF.

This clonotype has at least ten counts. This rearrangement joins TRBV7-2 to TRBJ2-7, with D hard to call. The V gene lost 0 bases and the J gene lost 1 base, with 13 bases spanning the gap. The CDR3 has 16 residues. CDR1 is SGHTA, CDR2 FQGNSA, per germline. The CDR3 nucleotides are TGTGCCAGCAGCTTAGCGTCGGCAGTACCTTCCTACGAGCAGTACTTC. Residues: CASSLASAVPSYEQYF.

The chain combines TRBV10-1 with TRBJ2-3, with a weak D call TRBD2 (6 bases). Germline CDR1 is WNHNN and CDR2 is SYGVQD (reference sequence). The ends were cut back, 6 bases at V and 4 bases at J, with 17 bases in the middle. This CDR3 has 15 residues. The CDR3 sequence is CASSSTSVGSDTQYF. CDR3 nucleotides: TGCGCCAGCAGCTCGACTAGTGTTGGGTCAGATACGCAGTATTTT.

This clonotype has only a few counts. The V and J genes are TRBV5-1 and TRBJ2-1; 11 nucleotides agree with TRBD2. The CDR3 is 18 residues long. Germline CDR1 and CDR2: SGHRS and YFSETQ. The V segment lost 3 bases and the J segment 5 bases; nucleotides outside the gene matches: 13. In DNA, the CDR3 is TGCGCCAGCAGCTCATTGTATGAGACTAGCGGGGAAAACAATGAGCAGTTCTTC. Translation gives CASSSLYETSGENNEQFF.

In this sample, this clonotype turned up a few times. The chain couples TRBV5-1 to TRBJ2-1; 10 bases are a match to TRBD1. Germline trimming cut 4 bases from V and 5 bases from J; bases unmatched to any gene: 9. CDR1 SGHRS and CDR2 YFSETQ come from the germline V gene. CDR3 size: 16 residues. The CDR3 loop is CASSVRRDRGNNEQFF. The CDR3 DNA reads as TGCGCCAGCAGCGTGAGAAGGGACAGGGGTAACAATGAGCAGTTCTTC.

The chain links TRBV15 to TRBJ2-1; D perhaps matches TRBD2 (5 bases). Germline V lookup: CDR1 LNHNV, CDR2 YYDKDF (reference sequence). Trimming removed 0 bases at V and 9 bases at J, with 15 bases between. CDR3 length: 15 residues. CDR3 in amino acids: CATSRDGWESGEQFF. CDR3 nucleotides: TGTGCCACCAGCAGAGATGGGTGGGAGTCAGGTGAGCAGTTCTTC.